The 9 T cell receptor beta chains below all came from one sample that was sequenced in a study of blood T cell repertoires in COVID-19. The assay was immunoSEQ multiplex PCR, and TCRdb's table has in-frame clones only and misses some. This sample carries about 480,000 clones, 85% to 90% of them seen once, and the ten largest clones take 7.8%. Sequencing input: peripheral blood. The receptors derive from a woman aged 45-65 years with COVID-19, enrolled during active disease.

The chain links TRBV6-1 to TRBJ1-5; D not resolved. V lost 1 base and J lost 9, with 10 bases in between. Germline assignment: CDR1 MNHNS and CDR2 SASEGT. The CDR3 runs 13 residues. This chain's CDR3 is CASSEGRGLPQHF. The CDR3 DNA reads as TGTGCCAGCAGTGAAGGCAGAGGACTGCCCCAGCATTTT.

This clone was seen once. The chain links TRBV5-1 to TRBJ1-2; D is possibly TRBD1 (6 bases). The CDR3 covers 12 residues. Germline V gives CDR1 SGHRS, CDR2 YFSETQ. Trimming left V 7 bases short and J 7 bases short, with 14 bases between. CDR3 region: CASRKQGSGYTF. The CDR3 nucleotides are TGCGCCAGCCGTAAACAGGGCTCTGGCTACACCTTC. Looking up the rest from reference TRBV5-1 and TRBJ1-2 gives the full variable domain: KAGVTQTPRYLIKTRGQQVTLSCSPISGHRSVSWYQQTPGQGLQFLFEYFSETQRNKGNFPGRFSGRQFSNSRSEMNVSTLELGDSALYLCASRKQGSGYTFGSGTRLTVV.

This clone was seen once. This rearrangement joins TRBV7-7 to TRBJ2-3; perhaps TRBD2 as D (7 bases). V was cut by 2 bases and J by 4 bases, with 13 bases left in between. Germline CDR1 and CDR2: SSHAT and FNYEAQ (reference sequence). The CDR3 covers 15 residues. The CDR3, as DNA: TGTGCCAGCAGCTTAAGTCGGGGGGCAGCAGATACGCAGTATTTT. This sequence encodes CASSLSRGAADTQYF.

The chain employs TRBV7-9 and TRBJ1-5; D unclear. The V and J ends lost 4 bases and 3 bases respectively, with 10 bases between them. This CDR3 region has 14 residues. CDR1 and CDR2 (germline): SEHNR, FQNEAQ (reference sequence). The CDR3 region is CASSSEGLNQPQHF. For the CDR3, the DNA is TGTGCCAGCAGCTCAGAGGGTCTCAATCAGCCCCAGCATTTT.

The V and J genes are TRBV4-1 and TRBJ2-3; 8 positions agree with TRBD2. The length of the CDR3 is 16 residues. V gave up 0 bases and J gave up 5 bases; unmatched junction bases: 7. CDR1 and CDR2 (germline): MGHRA, YSYEKL. In nucleotides, the CDR3 is TGCGCCAGCAGCCAAGAGGACCGGGGGGGCCAAGATACGCAGTATTTT. Encoded protein: CASSQEDRGGQDTQYF.

This clone was seen a few times. The chain joins TRBV3-1 (or the pseudogene TRBV3-2) to TRBJ1-1, with a tentative D call TRBD1 (6 bases). The CDR3 runs to 13 residues. V shed 3 bases and J shed 6 bases, with 11 bases lying between them. Germline CDR1 LGHDT, CDR2 YNNKEL (reference sequence). Written as DNA, the CDR3 is TGTGCCAGCAGCCAGGGGACATTGGCTGAAGCTTTCTTT. Translated, it gives CASSQGTLAEAFF.

The chain uses TRBV4-1 and TRBJ2-5, with 14 positions matching TRBD2. The V gene's germline CDR1 is MGHRA and CDR2 YSYEKL. Trimming cost V 4 bases and J 4 bases; bases outside gene matches: 2. CDR3 size: 15 residues. The CDR3 spells CASSPGLAGVETQYF. The DNA of the CDR3 is TGCGCCAGCAGCCCGGGACTAGCGGGGGTAGAGACCCAGTACTTC.

This chain connects TRBV30 to TRBJ2-1, with a possible D match to TRBD2 (6 bases). The germline gives CDR1 GTSNPN, CDR2 SVGIG (reference sequence). The CDR3 is 11 residues long. Trimming took 2 bases from V and 12 from J, leaving 11 bases between them. In nucleotides, the CDR3 is TGTGCCTGGAGTCTTGGGGGGTCGCAGTTCTTC. This encodes CAWSLGGSQFF.

CDR3 loop: CASSRGLAGGSNEQFF. The CDR3 nucleotides are TGTGCCAGCAGCCGAGGATTAGCGGGGGGTAGCAATGAGCAGTTCTTC. The chain carries TRBV14 and TRBJ2-1, with TRBD2 matching over 10 bases. The CDR3 loop spans 16 amino acids. The V gene end was trimmed by 4 bases and the J gene end by 6 bases; junction bases not matched to a gene: 9. The V gene's germline CDR1 is SGHDN and CDR2 FVKESK.